This T cell receptor beta chain emerged from a study of blood T cell repertoires in COVID-19. Study in general: COVID-19 samples, acute and convalescent, were from the United States, Italy and Spain.

Repertoires were generated with immunoSEQ multiplex PCR, while TCRdb's copy carries only in-frame clones and drops some. This sample has fewer than 150,000 clones, with roughly four fifths found just once. Trimming at V came to 4 bases and at J to 9 bases, leaving 7 bases not matched to a gene. The CDR3 runs to 15 residues. Germline assignment: CDR1 LNHDA and CDR2 SQIVND (reference sequence). The rearrangement links TRBV19 to TRBJ2-2; TRBD2 agrees at 11 bases. The specimen was peripheral blood. The clonotype was recovered from a human donor in a cohort sampled during active COVID-19. The CDR3 DNA follows: TGTGCCAGTAGTAGGCTAGCGGGGGGAAGCAGGGAGCTGTTTTTT. It encodes CASSRLAGGSRELFF.